The entry below gives a single TCR beta chain sequence along with its context. Repertoires were generated with immunoSEQ multiplex PCR, while TCRdb's copy carries only in-frame clones and drops some. The sample yields fewer than 350,000 clones, around 90% seen once. These data belong to a study of blood T cell repertoires in COVID-19. Sequencing input: PBMCs or T cells enriched from blood (not recorded which). The source of this sequence is a woman aged 25-40 years who had recovered from COVID-19.

The CDR3 protein is CASPTGTMGDGYTF. CDR3 coding DNA: TGTGCCAGCCCAACCGGGACAATGGGCGATGGCTACACCTTC. The chain couples TRBV2 to TRBJ1-2, with D tentatively TRBD1 (6 bases). The CDR3 consists of 14 residues. Germline CDR1 SNHLY, CDR2 FYNNEI. V was shortened by 8 bases and J by 6 bases, with 19 bases between the two germline ends.